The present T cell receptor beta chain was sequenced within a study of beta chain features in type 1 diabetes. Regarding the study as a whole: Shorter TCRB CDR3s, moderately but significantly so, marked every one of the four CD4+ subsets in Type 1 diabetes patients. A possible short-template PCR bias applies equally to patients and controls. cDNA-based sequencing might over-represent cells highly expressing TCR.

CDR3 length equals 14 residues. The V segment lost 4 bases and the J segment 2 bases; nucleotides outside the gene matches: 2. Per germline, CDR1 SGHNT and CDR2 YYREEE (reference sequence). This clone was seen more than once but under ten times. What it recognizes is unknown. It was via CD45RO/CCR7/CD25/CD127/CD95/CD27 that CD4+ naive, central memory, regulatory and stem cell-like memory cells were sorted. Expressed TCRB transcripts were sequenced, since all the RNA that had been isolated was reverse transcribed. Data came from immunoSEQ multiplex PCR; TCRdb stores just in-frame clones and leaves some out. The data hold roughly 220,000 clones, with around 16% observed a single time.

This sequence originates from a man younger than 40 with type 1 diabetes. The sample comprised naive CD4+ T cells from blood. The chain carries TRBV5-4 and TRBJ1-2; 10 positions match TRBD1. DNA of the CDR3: TGTGCCAGCAGCCCGGACAGGGGGAACTATGGCTACACCTTC. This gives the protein CASSPDRGNYGYTF.